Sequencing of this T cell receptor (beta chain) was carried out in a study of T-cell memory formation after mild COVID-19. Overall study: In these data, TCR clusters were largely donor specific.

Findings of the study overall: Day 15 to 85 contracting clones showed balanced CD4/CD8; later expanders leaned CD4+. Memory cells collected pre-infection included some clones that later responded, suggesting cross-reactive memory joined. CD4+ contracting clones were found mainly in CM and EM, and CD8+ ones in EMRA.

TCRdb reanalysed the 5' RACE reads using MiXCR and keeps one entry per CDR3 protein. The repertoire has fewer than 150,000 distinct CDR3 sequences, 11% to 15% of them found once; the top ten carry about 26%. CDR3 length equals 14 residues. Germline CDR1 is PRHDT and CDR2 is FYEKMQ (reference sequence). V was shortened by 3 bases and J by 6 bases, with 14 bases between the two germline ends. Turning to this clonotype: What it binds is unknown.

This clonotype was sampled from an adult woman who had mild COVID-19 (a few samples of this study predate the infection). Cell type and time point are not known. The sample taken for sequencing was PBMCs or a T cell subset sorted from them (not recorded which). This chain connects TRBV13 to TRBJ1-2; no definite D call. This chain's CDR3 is CASSLGSAMDGYTF. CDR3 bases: TGTGCCAGCAGCTTGGGTTCCGCGATGGATGGCTACACCTTC.